These T cell receptor beta chains were read from a single sample in a study of shared clonotypes between healthy human individuals. Only in-frame clones appear in the TCRdb table, and some are missing; sequencing was by immunoSEQ multiplex PCR. This table has around 550,000 clones, about 95% appearing once. The sample was naive CD4+ T cells sorted from blood. The receptors shown here come from a woman aged 30 to 39 in good health. Both conserved end residues are part of each CDR3. D genes are given only for firm matches. The size of a clone is reported for some rows only, either as once, few or many, or as a class for expanded clones.

v_call	d_call	clone_size	j_call	cdr3_aa	cdr3_nt
TRBV27	.	.	TRBJ1-4	CASSLQAGNGEKLFF	TGTGCCAGCAGTTTACAGGCGGGGAACGGTGAAAAACTGTTTTTT
TRBV5-1	.	.	TRBJ2-5	CASSGQETQYF	TGCGCCAGCAGCGGCCAAGAGACCCAGTACTTC
TRBV28	.	.	TRBJ2-7	CASSLGPGYEQYF	TGTGCCAGCAGTTTGGGCCCGGGGTACGAGCAGTACTTC
TRBV18	TRBD1	.	TRBJ2-1	CASSPRTGTGGYNEQFF	TGTGCCAGCTCACCACGCACCGGGACAGGGGGTTACAATGAGCAGTTCTTC
TRBV5-1	TRBD1	.	TRBJ1-4	CASSWDRDEKLFF	TGCGCCAGCAGCTGGGACAGGGACGAAAAACTGTTTTTT
TRBV28	.	.	TRBJ2-4	CASRLGQINIQYF	TGTGCCAGCAGGTTAGGCCAGATAAACATTCAGTACTTC
TRBV5-1	.	.	TRBJ2-7	CASSYGQGLGEQYF	TGCGCCAGCAGCTACGGACAAGGTTTGGGTGAGCAGTACTTC
TRBV11-3	TRBD2	.	TRBJ2-1	CASSFRGSSYNEQFF	TGTGCCAGCAGCTTTCGCGGGAGTTCATACAATGAGCAGTTCTTC
TRBV5-5	.	.	TRBJ1-3	CASSFPQGTGNTIYF	TGTGCCAGCAGCTTTCCACAGGGTACTGGAAACACCATATATTTT
TRBV6-6	.	.	TRBJ1-5	CASSYSDNQPQHF	TGTGCCAGCAGTTACTCGGACAATCAGCCCCAGCATTTT
TRBV28	TRBD2	.	TRBJ2-7	CASSTGTSGRGEQYF	TGTGCCAGCAGTACCGGGACTAGCGGGAGAGGGGAGCAGTACTTC
TRBV6-5	.	.	TRBJ2-1	CASTQQGRNEQFF	TGTGCCAGCACCCAACAGGGGAGGAATGAGCAGTTCTTC
TRBV5-1	TRBD1	once	TRBJ1-2	CASSGGQVRGGYTF	TGCGCCAGCAGCGGGGGACAGGTCAGGGGCGGCTACACCTTC